Below, 15 T cell receptor beta chains from the same sample are listed, as sequenced in a study of molecular identifiers for immune sequencing clone quantification. One entry per CDR3 protein, called by TCRdb with MiXCR from the PCR reads. The sample shows 400,000 to 600,000 distinct CDR3 sequences, roughly 26% of them seen only once. Source material: naive CD8+ T cells from blood, with Jurkat cell RNA spiked in. Described subset: FACS-sorted CD8+CD4-CCR7+CD45RA+ naive T cells. The receptors come from a human donor in good health. Some libraries in this study had Jurkat cell RNA spiked in.

This clonotype appeared a few times. The V gene is TRBV27, the J gene TRBJ2-7; possibly TRBD1 for D (6 bases). The V end lost 8 bases, the J end lost 2 bases, and 13 bases lay between the germline ends. The CDR3 extends over 13 amino acids. CDR1 is MNHEY and CDR2 is SMNVEV in the germline V gene (reference sequence). Written as DNA, the CDR3 is TGTGCCAGCGGGTATAGGGACACCTACGAGCAGTACTTC. Translated: CASGYRDTYEQYF.

This clonotype was picked up one time. The V and J genes are TRBV19 and TRBJ2-1; 7 positions match TRBD2. The CDR3 extends over 15 amino acids. Per the germline V gene, CDR1 is LNHDA and CDR2 is SQIVND (reference sequence). J lost 1 base, V lost 1 base, and 1 base had no gene match. CDR3 nucleotides: TGTGCCAGTAGTATAGGAGCGGGGTCCTACAATGAGCAGTTCTTC. This codes for CASSIGAGSYNEQFF.

J is TRBJ1-4 and V is TRBV15, with D tentatively TRBD1 (5 bases). V lost 5 bases and J lost 7, with 11 bases in between. Germline V gene data show CDR1 as LNHNV and CDR2 as YYDKDF (reference sequence). This CDR3 region has 13 residues. The CDR3 loop reads CATSPGRAEKLFF. DNA for the CDR3: TGTGCCACCAGCCCGGGACGGGCTGAAAAACTGTTTTTT.

This clonotype has only a few counts. The chain has TRBV5-3 and TRBJ2-2, with D tentatively TRBD2 (6 bases). TRBV5-3 carries the ORF label, with uncertain function. The CDR3 spans 16 residues. Trimming removed 7 bases from V and 0 bases from J, with 16 bases in between. The CDR3 region has the DNA TGTGCCAGACTCGGTAGGCTAGCGACGAACACCGGGGAGCTGTTTTTT. It translates to CARLGRLATNTGELFF.

The table lists this clonotype with a few counts. V gene TRBV19 combines with J gene TRBJ2-1; D unclear. Trimming stripped 3 bases from V and 4 bases from J, with 10 bases between. Looked up from germline, CDR1 is LNHDA and CDR2 is SQIVND (reference sequence). The CDR3 is made up of 14 amino acids. Here the CDR3 reads CASSITQLYNEQFF. In nucleotides, the CDR3 is TGTGCCAGTAGTATCACTCAGCTTTACAATGAGCAGTTCTTC.

The gene calls are TRBV4-3 and TRBJ2-7; TRBD1 matches at 10 bases. With 3 bases clipped from V and 3 bases from J, the junction kept 5 bases outside the gene matches. Germline V gene lookup returns CDR1 LGHNA and CDR2 YSLEER. This CDR3 contains 15 residues. The DNA for the CDR3 is TGCGCCAGCAGCCAGCAGACAGGGGGCCACTACGAGCAGTACTTC. Translated: CASSQQTGGHYEQYF.

There are a few counts of this clonotype. For the CDR3, the DNA is TGCGCCAGCAGCCAAGTATATGGGGGCGGGGAGCTGTTTTTT. Amino acid sequence: CASSQVYGGGELFF. This rearrangement joins TRBV4-1 to TRBJ2-2; D possibly matches TRBD1 or TRBD2 (5 bases each). CDR1 MGHRA and CDR2 YSYEKL come from the germline V gene. Trimming left V 1 base short and J 7 bases short, with 10 bases between. This CDR3 is 14 amino acids long.

This clonotype was observed a handful of times. This rearrangement joins TRBV3-1 to TRBJ1-1, with TRBD1 identical over 8 bases. This CDR3 is built from 17 residues. Germline loops: CDR1 LGHDT, CDR2 YNNKEL (reference sequence). Unmatched junction bases numbered 11, after V lost 2 bases and J lost 3 bases. In DNA, the CDR3 is TGTGCCAGCAGCCAACATCCGAGCCAGGGGGCGGACACTGAAGCTTTCTTT. Protein: CASSQHPSQGADTEAFF.

This chain joins TRBV7-9 and TRBJ1-5; D may be TRBD1 (6 bases). Germline V gene sequence: CDR1 SEHNR, CDR2 FQNEAQ (reference sequence). V was cut by 3 bases and J by 5 bases, with 11 bases left in between. The CDR3 is 14 residues long. The CDR3 loop reads CASSFAAGDQPQHF. DNA of the CDR3: TGTGCCAGCAGCTTTGCGGCAGGGGATCAGCCCCAGCATTTT.

In its sample, this clonotype was seen many times. This rearrangement joins TRBV4-1 to TRBJ1-1; no reliable D call. Germline-derived CDR1 and CDR2 are MGHRA and YSYEKL. V was shortened by 1 base and J by 0 bases, with 15 bases between the two germline ends. This CDR3 is built from 17 residues. The CDR3 loop reads CASSQVNRLAVNTEAFF. The CDR3 DNA reads as TGCGCCAGCAGCCAAGTTAATCGGTTGGCAGTGAACACTGAAGCTTTCTTT.

This clonotype was seen at least ten times. V and J are TRBV11-2 and TRBJ2-3; D is possibly TRBD1 or TRBD2 (5 bases each). CDR1 and CDR2 from the germline V gene are SGHAT and FQNNGV. CDR3 length equals 15 residues. V was pared by 3 bases and J by 6 bases, with 16 bases between. The CDR3 is CASSFLPGPEDTQYF. As DNA, the CDR3 is TGTGCCAGCAGCTTTTTGCCGGGGCCCGAGGATACGCAGTATTTT.

This clonotype was observed once. A much larger clone differs by one base, so this may be a read error. The chain joins TRBV20-1 to TRBJ1-1; D gene unclear. The V gene lost 4 bases and the J gene lost 0 bases, with 9 bases spanning the gap. There are 13 residues in the CDR3. From germline, CDR1 is DFQATT and CDR2 SNEGSKA (reference sequence). This chain's CDR3 is CSAIKRMNTEAFF. For the CDR3, the DNA is TGCAGTGCTATAAAGAGAATGAACACTGAAGCTTTCTTT.

The V call is TRBV12-3 or TRBV12-4, the J call TRBJ1-2, with D hard to call. The V gene lost 1 base and the J gene lost 8 bases, with 11 bases spanning the gap. This CDR3 has 13 residues. DNA of the CDR3: TGTGCCAGCAGTTTAGGAGGGTCCGAGGGCTACACCTTC. Its protein product is CASSLGGSEGYTF.

Only a few counts were recorded for this clonotype. This chain uses TRBV21-1 with TRBJ1-3; TRBD1, as called in the table, went unchecked against the DNA. TRBV21-1 is marked as a pseudogene. CDR3 length: 12 residues. The CDR3 DNA reads as TGTGCCAGACGTCCCCTGCGGGGCACCATATATTTT. It codes for CARRPLRGTIYF.

This rearrangement joins TRBV9 to TRBJ2-3; 7 bases line up with TRBD2. The CDR3 is made up of 15 amino acids. The V and J ends lost 4 bases and 0 bases, in that order; junction bases with no gene match: 5. CDR1 SGDLS and CDR2 YYNGEE come from the germline V gene. Here the CDR3 DNA reads TGTGCCAGCAGCCTTGGCGGGAGAAGCACAGATACGCAGTATTTT. Translated, it gives CASSLGGRSTDTQYF.